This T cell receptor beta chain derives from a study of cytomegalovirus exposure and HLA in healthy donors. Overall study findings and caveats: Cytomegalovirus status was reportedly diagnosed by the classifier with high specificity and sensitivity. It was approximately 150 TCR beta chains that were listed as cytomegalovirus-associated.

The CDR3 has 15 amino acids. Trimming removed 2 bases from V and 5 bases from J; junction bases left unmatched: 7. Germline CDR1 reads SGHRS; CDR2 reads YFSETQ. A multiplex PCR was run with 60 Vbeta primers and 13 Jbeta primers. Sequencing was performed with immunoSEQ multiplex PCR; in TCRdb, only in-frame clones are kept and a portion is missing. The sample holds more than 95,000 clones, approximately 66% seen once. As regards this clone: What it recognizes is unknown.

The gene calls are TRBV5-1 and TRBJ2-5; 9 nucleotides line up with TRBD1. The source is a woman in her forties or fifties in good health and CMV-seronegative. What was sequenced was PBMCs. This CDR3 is CASSFRDRVRETQYF. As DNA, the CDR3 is TGCGCCAGCAGCTTCCGGGACAGGGTCCGGGAGACCCAGTACTTC.